Listed below are T cell receptor beta chains from one sample, sequenced in a study of cytomegalovirus exposure and HLA in healthy donors. The protocol was immunoSEQ multiplex PCR, while the TCRdb copy is restricted to in-frame clones and leaves out a portion. The sample contains over 150,000 clones, 65% to 85% of which appear only once. The sequenced sample consisted of PBMCs. The receptors derive from a man aged 55 to 70 in good health and CMV-seronegative. Both conserved end residues are part of each CDR3. D genes are given only for firm matches. Rows give clone size only sometimes, using once, few, many, or a class for an expanded clone.

clone size	D gene	V gene	J gene	CDR3 DNA	CDR3 protein
-	-	TRBV6-6	TRBJ2-7	TGTGCCAGCAGTTACGCAGGGGACTCCTACGAGCAGTACTTC	CASSYAGDSYEQYF
-	-	TRBV10-3	TRBJ1-3	TGTGCCATCGGGCAGGCAGGGGGAAACACCATATATTTT	CAIGQAGGNTIYF
-	-	TRBV6-1	TRBJ2-5	TGTGCCAGCAGTTTCGCGGAGCAAGAGACCCAGTACTTC	CASSFAEQETQYF
-	TRBD2	TRBV6-1	TRBJ2-7	TGTGCCAGCATACTAGCGGGCACTTACGAGCAGTACTTC	CASILAGTYEQYF
few	-	TRBV29-1	TRBJ1-2	TGCAGCGTTGGGTCGGGAGCTCCTGGCTACACCTTC	CSVGSGAPGYTF
few	-	TRBV7-9	TRBJ1-1	TGTTCCAGCAGCCCCGGGAATTCTGAAGCTTTCTTT	CSSSPGNSEAFF
-	-	TRBV5-6	TRBJ1-5	TGTGCCAGCAGCGCAACCATGGGGGGACAGCCCCAGCATTTT	CASSATMGGQPQHF
-	TRBD2	TRBV10-1	TRBJ2-7	TGCGCCAGCAGTGAGTTAGCCGGGAGGGCCTCCGAGCAGTACTTC	CASSELAGRASEQYF
-	TRBD1	TRBV23-1	TRBJ2-2	TGCGCCAGCAGTCAATCCACCGGGACAGGGGAGGACACCGGGGAGCTGTTTTTT	CASSQSTGTGEDTGELFF
once	TRBD2	TRBV28	TRBJ2-5	TGTGCCAGCAGTTCCCCCCGTGCGGGGGAAGAGACCCAGTACTTC	CASSSPRAGEETQYF
-	-	TRBV6-6	TRBJ1-5	TGTGCCAGCAGCTCCAGCGACCGACTTAGCAATCAGCCCCAGCATTTT	CASSSSDRLSNQPQHF
-	-	TRBV7-9	TRBJ1-1	TGTGCCAGCAGCTTAGACAGGGAGGGCACTGAAGCTTTCTTT	CASSLDREGTEAFF
-	TRBD1	TRBV29-1	TRBJ1-1	TGCAGCGTGGCAGGGCCCGGACAGGGGTACACTGGAGCTTTCTTT	CSVAGPGQGYTGAFF
once	TRBD1	TRBV19	TRBJ1-4	TGTGCCAGTAGAGCCTCCGGGACAGGGAATGAAAAACTGTTTTTT	CASRASGTGNEKLFF
few	-	TRBV6-1	TRBJ1-4	TGTGCCGCATCGACAGGTCTCTCAGAAAAACTGTTTTTT	CAASTGLSEKLFF
-	-	TRBV28	TRBJ1-2	TGTGCCAGCAGTTTATTTGGCGGGTCCGGCTATGGCTACACCTTC	CASSLFGGSGYGYTF